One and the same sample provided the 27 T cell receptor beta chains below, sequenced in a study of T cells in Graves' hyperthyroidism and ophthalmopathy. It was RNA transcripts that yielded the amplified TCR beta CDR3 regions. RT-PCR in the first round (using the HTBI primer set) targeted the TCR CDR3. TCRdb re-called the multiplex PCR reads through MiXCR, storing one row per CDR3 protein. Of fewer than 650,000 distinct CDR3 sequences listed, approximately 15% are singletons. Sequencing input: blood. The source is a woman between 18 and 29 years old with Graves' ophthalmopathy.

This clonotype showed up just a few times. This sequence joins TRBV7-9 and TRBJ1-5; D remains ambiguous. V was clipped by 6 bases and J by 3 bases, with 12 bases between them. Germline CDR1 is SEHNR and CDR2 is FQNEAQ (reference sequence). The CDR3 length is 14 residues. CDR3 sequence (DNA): TGTGCCAGCAGATTGGATGGGATCAATCAGCCCCAGCATTTT. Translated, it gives CASRLDGINQPQHF.

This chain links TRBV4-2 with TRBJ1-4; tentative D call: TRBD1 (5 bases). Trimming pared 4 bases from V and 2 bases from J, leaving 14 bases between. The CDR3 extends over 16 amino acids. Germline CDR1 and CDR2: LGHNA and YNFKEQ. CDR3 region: CASSRLRAGTNEKLFF. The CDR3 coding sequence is TGTGCCAGCAGCCGACTCAGGGCCGGCACTAATGAAAAACTGTTTTTT.

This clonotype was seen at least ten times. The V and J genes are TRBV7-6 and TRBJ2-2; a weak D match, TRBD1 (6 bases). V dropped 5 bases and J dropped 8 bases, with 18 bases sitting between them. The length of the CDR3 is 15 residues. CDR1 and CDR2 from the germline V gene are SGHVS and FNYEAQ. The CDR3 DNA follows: TGTGCCAGCAGCGCAGCGACAGGCTCTTTAGGGGAGCTGTTTTTT. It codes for CASSAATGSLGELFF.

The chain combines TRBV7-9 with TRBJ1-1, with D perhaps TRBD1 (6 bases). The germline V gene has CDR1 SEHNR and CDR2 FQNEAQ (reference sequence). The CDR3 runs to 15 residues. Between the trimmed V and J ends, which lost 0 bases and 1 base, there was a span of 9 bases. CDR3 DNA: TGTGCCAGCAGCTTAGCGGGGACAACGAACACTGAAGCTTTCTTT. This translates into CASSLAGTTNTEAFF.

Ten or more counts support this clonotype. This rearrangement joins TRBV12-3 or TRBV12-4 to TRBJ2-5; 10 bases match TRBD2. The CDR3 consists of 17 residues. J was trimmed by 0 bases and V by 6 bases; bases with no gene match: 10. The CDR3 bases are TGTGCCAGCAGCCACGGCTTCAGCGGGAGGGACCAAGAGACCCAGTACTTC. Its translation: CASSHGFSGRDQETQYF.

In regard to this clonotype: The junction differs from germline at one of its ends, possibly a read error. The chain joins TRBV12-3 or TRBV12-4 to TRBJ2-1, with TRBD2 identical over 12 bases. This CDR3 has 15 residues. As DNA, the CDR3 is TGTGCCAGCAGCCTAGCGGGAGGGCTAATGGATGAGCGGTTCTTC. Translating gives CASSLAGGLMDERFF.

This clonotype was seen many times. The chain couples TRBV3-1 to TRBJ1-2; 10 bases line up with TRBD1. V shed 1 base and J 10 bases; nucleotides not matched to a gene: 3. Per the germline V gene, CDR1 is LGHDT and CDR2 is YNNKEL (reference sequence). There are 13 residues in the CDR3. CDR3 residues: CASSQGGQGPYTF. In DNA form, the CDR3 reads TGTGCCAGCAGCCAAGGGGGACAGGGGCCCTACACCTTC.

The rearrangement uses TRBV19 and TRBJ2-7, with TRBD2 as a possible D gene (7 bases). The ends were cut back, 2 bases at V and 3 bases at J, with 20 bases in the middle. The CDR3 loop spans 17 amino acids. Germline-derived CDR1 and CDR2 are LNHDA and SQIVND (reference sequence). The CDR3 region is CASSIRGGGHSNYEQYF. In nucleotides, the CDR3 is TGTGCCAGTAGTATAAGAGGCGGGGGACACTCAAACTACGAGCAGTACTTC.

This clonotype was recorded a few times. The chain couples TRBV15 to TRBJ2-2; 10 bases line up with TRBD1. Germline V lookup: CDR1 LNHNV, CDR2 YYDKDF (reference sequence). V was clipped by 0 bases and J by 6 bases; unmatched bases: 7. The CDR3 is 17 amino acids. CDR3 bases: TGTGCCACCAGCAGAGACCGCGACAGGGGGCGACCCGGGGAGCTGTTTTTT. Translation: CATSRDRDRGRPGELFF.

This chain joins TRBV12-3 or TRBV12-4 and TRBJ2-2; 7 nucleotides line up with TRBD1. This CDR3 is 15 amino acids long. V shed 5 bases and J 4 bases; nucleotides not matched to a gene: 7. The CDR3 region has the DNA TGTGCCAGCAGTCCCGGGACAGTGGGCACCGGGGAGCTGTTTTTT. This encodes CASSPGTVGTGELFF.

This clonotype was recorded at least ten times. CDR3: CASTPIRRGSNEKLFF. Written as DNA, the CDR3 is TGTGCCAGCACCCCGATACGACGGGGGAGTAATGAAAAACTGTTTTTT. This chain links TRBV2 with TRBJ1-4, with a tentative D call TRBD1 (5 bases). CDR1 is SNHLY and CDR2 is FYNNEI in the germline V gene. Trimming cost V 7 bases and J 4 bases, with 19 bases left between them. This CDR3 is built from 16 residues.

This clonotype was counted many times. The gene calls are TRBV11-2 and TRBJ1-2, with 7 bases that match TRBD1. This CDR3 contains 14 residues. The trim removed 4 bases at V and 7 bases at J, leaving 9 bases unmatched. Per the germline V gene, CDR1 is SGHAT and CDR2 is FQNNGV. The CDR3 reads CASSWLQGTSGYTF. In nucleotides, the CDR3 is TGTGCCAGCAGCTGGCTACAGGGGACCAGTGGCTACACCTTC.

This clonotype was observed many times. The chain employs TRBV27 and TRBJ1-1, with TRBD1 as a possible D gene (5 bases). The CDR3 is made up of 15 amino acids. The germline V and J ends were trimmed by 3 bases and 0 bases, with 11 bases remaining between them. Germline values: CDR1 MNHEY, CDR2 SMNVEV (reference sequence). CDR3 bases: TGTGCCAGCAGTTTGGTAGCAGGGCTGAACACTGAAGCTTTCTTT. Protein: CASSLVAGLNTEAFF.

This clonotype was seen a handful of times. CDR3 region: CASSSRGPTEAFF. The CDR3 nucleotides are TGTGCCAGCAGCTCCCGGGGCCCCACTGAAGCTTTCTTT. The J gene is TRBJ1-1, the V gene TRBV7-9; perhaps TRBD1 as D (5 bases). Between the trimmed V and J ends, which lost 4 bases and 4 bases, there was a span of 10 bases. CDR1 and CDR2 from the germline V gene are SEHNR and FQNEAQ (reference sequence). The CDR3 runs 13 residues.

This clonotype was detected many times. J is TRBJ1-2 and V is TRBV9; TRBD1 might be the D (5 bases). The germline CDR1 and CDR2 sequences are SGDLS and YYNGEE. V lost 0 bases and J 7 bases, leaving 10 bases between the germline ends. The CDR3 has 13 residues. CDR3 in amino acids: CASSVVEGVGYTF. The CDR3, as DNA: TGTGCCAGCAGCGTAGTTGAAGGGGTTGGCTACACCTTC.

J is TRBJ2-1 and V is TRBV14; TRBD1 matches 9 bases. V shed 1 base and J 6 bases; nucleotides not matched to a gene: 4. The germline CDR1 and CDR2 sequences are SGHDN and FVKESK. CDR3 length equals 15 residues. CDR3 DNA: TGTGCCAGCAGCCAAGCGACAGGGGGTTGCAATGAGCAGTTCTTC. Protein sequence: CASSQATGGCNEQFF.

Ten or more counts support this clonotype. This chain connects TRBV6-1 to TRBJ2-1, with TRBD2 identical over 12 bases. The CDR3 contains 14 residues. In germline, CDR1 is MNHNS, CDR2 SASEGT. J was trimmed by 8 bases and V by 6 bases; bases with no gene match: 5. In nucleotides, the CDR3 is TGTGCCAGCAGAACGACTAGCGGGGGACATGAGCAGTTCTTC. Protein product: CASRTTSGGHEQFF.

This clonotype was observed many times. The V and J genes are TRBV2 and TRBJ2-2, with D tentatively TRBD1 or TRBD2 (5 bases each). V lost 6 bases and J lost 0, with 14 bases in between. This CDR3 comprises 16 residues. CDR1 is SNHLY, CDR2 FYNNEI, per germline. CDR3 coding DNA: TGTGCCAGCAGCGTGGGGGTCTTCGCGAACACCGGGGAGCTGTTTTTT. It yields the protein CASSVGVFANTGELFF.

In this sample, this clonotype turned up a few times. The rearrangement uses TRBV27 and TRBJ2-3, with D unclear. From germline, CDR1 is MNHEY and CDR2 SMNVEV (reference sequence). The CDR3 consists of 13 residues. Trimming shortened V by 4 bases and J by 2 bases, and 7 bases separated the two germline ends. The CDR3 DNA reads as TGTGCCAGCAGTTCGATACTCACAGATACGCAGTATTTT. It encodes CASSSILTDTQYF.

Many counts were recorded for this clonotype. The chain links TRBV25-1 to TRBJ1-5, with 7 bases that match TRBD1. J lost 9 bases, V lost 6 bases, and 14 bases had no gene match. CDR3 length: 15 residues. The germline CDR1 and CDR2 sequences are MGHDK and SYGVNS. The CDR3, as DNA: TGTGCCAGCAGCGGTCACGGGCAGGGGGGTATGCCCCAGCATTTT. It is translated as CASSGHGQGGMPQHF.

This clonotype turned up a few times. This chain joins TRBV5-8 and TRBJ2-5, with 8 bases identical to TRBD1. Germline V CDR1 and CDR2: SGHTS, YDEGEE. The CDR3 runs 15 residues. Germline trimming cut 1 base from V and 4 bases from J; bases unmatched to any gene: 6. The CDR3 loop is CASSLQGAVSETQYF. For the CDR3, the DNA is TGTGCCAGCAGCTTGCAGGGGGCTGTATCAGAGACCCAGTACTTC.

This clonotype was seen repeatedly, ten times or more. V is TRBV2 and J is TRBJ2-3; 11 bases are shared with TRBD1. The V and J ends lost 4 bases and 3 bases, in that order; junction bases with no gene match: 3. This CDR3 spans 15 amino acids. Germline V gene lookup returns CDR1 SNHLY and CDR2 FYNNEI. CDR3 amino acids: CASSAGTGGTDTQYF. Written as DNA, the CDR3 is TGTGCCAGCAGTGCCGGGACAGGGGGGACAGATACGCAGTATTTT.

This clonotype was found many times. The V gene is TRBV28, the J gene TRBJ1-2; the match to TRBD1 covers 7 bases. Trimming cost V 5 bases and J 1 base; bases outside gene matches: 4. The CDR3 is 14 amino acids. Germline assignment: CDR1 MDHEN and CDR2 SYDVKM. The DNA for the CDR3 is TGTGCCAGCAGTCTCGGACAGGATAACTATGGCTACACCTTC. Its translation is CASSLGQDNYGYTF.

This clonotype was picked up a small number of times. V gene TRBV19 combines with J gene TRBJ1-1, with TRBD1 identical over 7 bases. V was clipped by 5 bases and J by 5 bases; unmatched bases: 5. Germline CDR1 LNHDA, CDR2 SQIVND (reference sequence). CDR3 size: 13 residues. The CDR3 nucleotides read TGTGCCAGTAGTGACAGGGTTCGGACTGAAGCTTTCTTT. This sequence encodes CASSDRVRTEAFF. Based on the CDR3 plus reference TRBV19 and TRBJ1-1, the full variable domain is DGGITQSPKYLFRKEGQNVTLSCEQNLNHDAMYWYRQDPGQGLRLIYYSQIVNDFQKGDIAEGYSVSREKKESFPLTVTSAQKNPTAFYLCASSDRVRTEAFFGQGTRLTVV.

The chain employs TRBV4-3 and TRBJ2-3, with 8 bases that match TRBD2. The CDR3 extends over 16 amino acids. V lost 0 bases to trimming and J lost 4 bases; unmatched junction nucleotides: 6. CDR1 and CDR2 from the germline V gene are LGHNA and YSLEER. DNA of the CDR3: TGCGCCAGCAGCCAAGATTTGGGACTAGTCGCAGATACGCAGTATTTT. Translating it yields CASSQDLGLVADTQYF.

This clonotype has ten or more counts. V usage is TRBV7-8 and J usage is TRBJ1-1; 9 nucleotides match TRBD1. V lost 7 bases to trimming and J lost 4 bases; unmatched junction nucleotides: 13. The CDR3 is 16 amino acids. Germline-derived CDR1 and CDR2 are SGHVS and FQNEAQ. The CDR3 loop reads CASIGQGTLFVTEAFF. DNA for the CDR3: TGTGCCAGCATTGGACAGGGGACGCTTTTTGTCACTGAAGCTTTCTTT.

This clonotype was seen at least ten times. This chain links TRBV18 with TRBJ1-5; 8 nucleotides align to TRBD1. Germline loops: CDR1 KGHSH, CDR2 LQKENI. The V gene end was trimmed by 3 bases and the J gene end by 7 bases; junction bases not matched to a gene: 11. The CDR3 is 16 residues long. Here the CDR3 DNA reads TGTGCCAGCTCACCCGCGGCAGGGGGCGGACGGCAGCCCCAGCATTTT. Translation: CASSPAAGGGRQPQHF.